This entry lists 20 T cell receptor beta chains sequenced from one sample in a study of response to subunit inactivated influenza vaccine. One entry per CDR3 protein results from TCRdb running MiXCR on the RT-PCR reads. The sample lists roughly 500,000 distinct CDR3 sequences, 20% to 25% occurring once. A further study also used this sample, focusing on T cells expressing NK-cell markers. That paper adds: For TCR beta, cDNA was produced by 5'RACE template switching with UMIs.

The starting material was CD4+ T cells sorted from PBMCs, obtained 12 days after vaccination. The receptors here all came from a middle-aged man who received an inactivated influenza vaccine.

The gene calls are TRBV6-2 or TRBV6-3 and TRBJ2-7, with D possibly TRBD1 on 6 matching bases. Germline loops: CDR1 MNHEY, CDR2 SVGEGT. The length of the CDR3 is 16 residues. V gave up 7 bases and J gave up 1 base, with 20 bases separating them. Written as DNA, the CDR3 is TGTGCCAGCACCACTATTCCGGGACAAGGGTCCTACGAGCAGTACTTC. The encoded protein is CASTTIPGQGSYEQYF.

The chain links TRBV18 to TRBJ1-1; D perhaps matches TRBD1 (5 bases). Germline V CDR1 and CDR2: KGHSH, LQKENI. CDR3 length equals 13 residues. Deletions cut 3 bases from V and 7 bases from J, with 12 bases between. The CDR3 sequence is CASSPNRDREAFF. In DNA, the CDR3 is TGTGCCAGCTCACCCAATCGGGACCGTGAAGCTTTCTTT.

V and J are TRBV28 and TRBJ2-7; TRBD2 is a possible D gene (6 bases). The CDR3 contains 15 residues. The V gene's germline CDR1 is MDHEN and CDR2 SYDVKM. The V end was cut by 6 bases, the J end by 2 bases, with 17 bases between. CDR3 protein: CASRSPERATYEQYF. CDR3 in DNA: TGTGCCAGCAGGTCACCAGAGCGGGCGACCTACGAGCAGTACTTC.

V usage is TRBV7-8 and J usage is TRBJ2-1; 7 nucleotides line up with TRBD2. The CDR3 contains 15 residues. CDR1 and CDR2 (germline): SGHVS, FQNEAQ. V was clipped by 0 bases and J by 7 bases; unmatched bases: 6. CDR3 protein: CASSLALGTNNEQFF. The CDR3 DNA is TGTGCCAGCAGCTTAGCGCTCGGGACTAATAATGAGCAGTTCTTC.

This clonotype was counted a few times. J is TRBJ2-1 and V is TRBV10-3; no firm D call. The CDR3 is 15 amino acids. The germline V and J ends were trimmed by 3 bases and 2 bases, with 11 bases remaining between them. CDR1 and CDR2 from the germline V gene are ENHRY and SYGVKD. Written as DNA, the CDR3 is TGTGCCATCAGTGAAGGCCTATCGCCCTACAATGAGCAGTTCTTC. Amino acid sequence: CAISEGLSPYNEQFF.

V and J are TRBV6-5 and TRBJ2-2; D gene uncertain. Trimming pared 2 bases from V and 4 bases from J, leaving 8 bases between. The V gene's germline CDR1 is MNHEY and CDR2 SVGAGI. The CDR3 has 14 amino acids. CDR3 in DNA: TGTGCCAGCAGTTACGAAGTTTCCACCGGGGAGCTGTTTTTT. Translated: CASSYEVSTGELFF.

This chain's CDR3 is CSAASGVEPQHF. In DNA form, the CDR3 reads TGCAGTGCGGCCTCGGGGGTAGAGCCCCAGCATTTT. The V call is TRBV20-1, the J call TRBJ1-5, with a possible D match to TRBD1 (5 bases). CDR1 DFQATT and CDR2 SNEGSKA come from the germline V gene (reference sequence). With 6 bases removed from V and 8 bases from J, the gap between germline ends came to 14 bases. This CDR3 comprises 12 residues.

V gene TRBV7-2 combines with J gene TRBJ2-5, with D unclear. V was cut by 3 bases and J by 7 bases, with 12 bases left in between. Germline lookup yields CDR1 SGHTA and CDR2 FQGNSA. The CDR3 is 13 residues long. The CDR3 DNA reads TGTGCCAGCAGCTTGGGCCAGGAAGGGACCCAGTACTTC. As protein: CASSLGQEGTQYF.

There are a few counts of this clonotype. The chain links TRBV20-1 to TRBJ2-2; tentative D call: TRBD2 (6 bases). The CDR3 runs to 17 residues. The germline V gene has CDR1 DFQATT and CDR2 SNEGSKA (reference sequence). V shed 1 base and J shed 5 bases, with 20 bases lying between them. CDR3 loop: CSARGLRDFPGTGELFF. DNA for the CDR3: TGCAGTGCTAGAGGGCTCCGGGACTTCCCAGGGACCGGGGAGCTGTTTTTT.

This clonotype was seen a few times. The V call is TRBV28, the J call TRBJ2-1, with 8 bases aligning to TRBD2. The trim removed 7 bases at V and 9 bases at J, leaving 14 bases unmatched. CDR3 length: 15 amino acids. Germline CDR1 and CDR2: MDHEN and SYDVKM. Here the CDR3 DNA reads TGTGCCAGCAATACGGGGGGGGGCGCCCAAGGTGAGCAGTTCTTC. Amino acid sequence: CASNTGGGAQGEQFF.

CDR3 loop: CASSLNWEWGEQYF. The CDR3 DNA reads as TGTGCCAGCAGTTTAAATTGGGAGTGGGGCGAGCAGTACTTC. The J gene is TRBJ2-7, the V gene TRBV12-3 or TRBV12-4, with a tentative D call TRBD2 (5 bases). The CDR3 length is 14 residues. V lost 2 bases to trimming and J lost 6 bases, with 14 bases between them.

The rearrangement links TRBV10-1 to TRBJ2-3, with D unresolved. This CDR3 has 17 amino acids. Trimming took 4 bases from V and 2 from J, leaving 19 bases between them. Germline assignment: CDR1 WNHNN and CDR2 SYGVQD (reference sequence). In nucleotides, the CDR3 is TGCGCCAGCAGTGTTAGACCTACGGCATCCCCCACAGATACGCAGTATTTT. This gives the protein CASSVRPTASPTDTQYF.

The rearrangement links TRBV3-1 to TRBJ2-5; TRBD2 agrees at 7 bases. CDR3 size: 15 residues. V shed 4 bases, J shed 0 bases, and the junction held 5 bases outside the gene matches. Germline lookup yields CDR1 LGHDT and CDR2 YNNKEL (reference sequence). CDR3 nucleotides: TGTGCCAGCAGCCCTCTTGGACTAGACCAAGAGACCCAGTACTTC. It translates to CASSPLGLDQETQYF.

In this sample, this clonotype turned up a few times. The chain couples TRBV5-1 to TRBJ2-2, with TRBD2 matching 10 bases. The CDR3 length is 15 residues. Germline V gene data show CDR1 as SGHRS and CDR2 as YFSETQ. The junction had 5 bases not matched to a gene; V was cut back by 4 bases and J by 5 bases. The DNA for the CDR3 is TGCGCCAGCAGCCCAGGACTAGCGGTTACCGGGGAGCTGTTTTTT. It is translated as CASSPGLAVTGELFF.

This clonotype has a handful of counts. The chain links TRBV20-1 to TRBJ2-5; D might be TRBD2 (7 bases). The CDR3 extends over 13 amino acids. Germline values: CDR1 DFQATT, CDR2 SNEGSKA (reference sequence). V gave up 6 bases and J gave up 1 base, with 12 bases separating them. CDR3: CSAQGGGQETQYF. CDR3 DNA sequence: TGCAGTGCCCAGGGAGGGGGCCAAGAGACCCAGTACTTC.

This clonotype was counted a few times. The J gene is TRBJ2-4, the V gene TRBV6-2 or TRBV6-3, with D unclear. The CDR3 totals 13 residues. The V end was cut by 0 bases, the J end by 13 bases, with 13 bases between. Germline V CDR1 and CDR2: MNHEY, SVGEGT. The CDR3 spells CASSYSLITVQYF. CDR3 bases: TGTGCCAGCAGTTACTCGTTGATCACGGTACAGTACTTC.

CDR3 region: CASSQHSAGGVGELFF. In nucleotides, the CDR3 is TGCGCCAGCAGCCAACATTCAGCGGGGGGGGTCGGGGAGCTGTTTTTT. The chain links TRBV4-3 to TRBJ2-2, with TRBD2 matching over 10 bases. Losses at the gene ends were 2 bases for V and 7 bases for J; bases not matched to a gene: 7. Germline CDR1 LGHNA, CDR2 YSLEER. The CDR3 spans 16 residues.

The CDR3 sequence is CSARDGLPRGTDTQYF. The DNA of the CDR3 is TGCAGTGCTAGAGACGGACTGCCGAGGGGCACAGATACGCAGTATTTT. The chain carries TRBV20-1 and TRBJ2-3; D may be TRBD2 (5 bases). The V gene lost 0 bases and the J gene lost 1 base, with 14 bases spanning the gap. There are 16 residues in the CDR3. The germline V gene has CDR1 DFQATT and CDR2 SNEGSKA (reference sequence).

The chain couples TRBV4-1 to TRBJ2-5; D uncertain. The CDR3 sequence is 13 residues long. Looked up from germline, CDR1 is MGHRA and CDR2 is YSYEKL. The V end lost 0 bases, the J end lost 2 bases, and 4 bases lay between the germline ends. The CDR3 loop is CASSQETQETQYF. CDR3 DNA sequence: TGCGCCAGCAGCCAAGAGACACAAGAGACCCAGTACTTC.

This clonotype came up many times. V gene TRBV4-1 combines with J gene TRBJ1-5; D may be TRBD1 (6 bases). The CDR3 has 16 residues. Trimming left V 0 bases short and J 6 bases short, with 15 bases between. Germline V gives CDR1 MGHRA, CDR2 YSYEKL. The DNA for the CDR3 is TGCGCCAGCAGCCAAGAGGGGTTCGGGGGCGGTCAGCCCCAGCATTTT. It codes for CASSQEGFGGGQPQHF.